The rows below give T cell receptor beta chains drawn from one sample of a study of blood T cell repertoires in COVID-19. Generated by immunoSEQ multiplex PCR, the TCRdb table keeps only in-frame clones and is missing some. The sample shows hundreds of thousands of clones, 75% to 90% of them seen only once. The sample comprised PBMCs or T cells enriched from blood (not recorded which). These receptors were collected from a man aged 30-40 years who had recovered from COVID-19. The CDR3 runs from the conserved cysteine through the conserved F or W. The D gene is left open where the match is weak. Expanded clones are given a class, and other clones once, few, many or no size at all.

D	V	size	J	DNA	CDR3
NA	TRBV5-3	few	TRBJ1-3	TGTGTCAGAAGCTTGGTTGAACAGGGTGGAAACACCATATATTTT	CVRSLVEQGGNTIYF
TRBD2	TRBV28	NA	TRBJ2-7	TGTGCCAGCAGTCCGGAGGGAGCGGGAAAGTACTTC	CASSPEGAGKYF
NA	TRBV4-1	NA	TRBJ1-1	TGCGCCAGCAGCCAAGAGCCGGGAATTACTGAAGCTTTCTTT	CASSQEPGITEAFF
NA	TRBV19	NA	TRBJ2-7	TGTGCCAGTAGTTGGGGGCAGGGCCTCTCCTACGAGCAGTACTTC	CASSWGQGLSYEQYF
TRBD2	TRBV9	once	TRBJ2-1	TGTGCCAGCAGTCATGGGACTAGAAGAGTTCGTGTAGAGCAGTTCTTC	CASSHGTRRVRVEQFF
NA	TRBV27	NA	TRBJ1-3	TGTGCCAGCAGTTTATCATCGAGCTCTGGAAACACCATATATTTT	CASSLSSSSGNTIYF
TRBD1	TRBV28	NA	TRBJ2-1	TGTGCCAGCAGTTCCGCGACAGGGGCCTCCTACAATGAGCAGTTCTTC	CASSSATGASYNEQFF
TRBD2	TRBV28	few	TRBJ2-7	TGTGCCAGCAGTTCTAGCGGGCTAGTAAACGAGCAGTACTTC	CASSSSGLVNEQYF
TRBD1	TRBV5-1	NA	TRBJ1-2	TGCGCCAGCAGCTCGGAGGGGACAGGGGGCGACGGCTATGGCTACACCTTC	CASSSEGTGGDGYGYTF
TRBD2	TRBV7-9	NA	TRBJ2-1	TGTGCCAGCAGCCTGGGACTAGCGGAGGACAATGAGCAGTTCTTC	CASSLGLAEDNEQFF
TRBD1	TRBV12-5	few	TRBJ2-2	TGTGCCACTAGGACAGGGAAAATCGGCGGGGAGCTGTTTTTT	CATRTGKIGGELFF
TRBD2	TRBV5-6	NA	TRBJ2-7	TGTGCCAGCAGCAGGGACCGGCTAGCGGGAATCTACGAGCAGTACTTC	CASSRDRLAGIYEQYF
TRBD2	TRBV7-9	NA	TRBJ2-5	TGTGCCAGCAGTATGGCGGGGGGAGAGACCCAGTACTTC	CASSMAGGETQYF
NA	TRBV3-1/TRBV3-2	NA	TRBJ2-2	TGTGCCAGCAGCCAATCTCCTACGGACATCTCGAACACCGGGGAGCTGTTTTTT	CASSQSPTDISNTGELFF
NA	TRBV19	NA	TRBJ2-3	TGTGCCAGTAGTATCGGGGGCACAGATACGCAGTATTTT	CASSIGGTDTQYF
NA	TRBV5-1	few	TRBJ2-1	TGCGCCAGCAGCCCGAGGACAGACTACAATGAGCAGTTCTTC	CASSPRTDYNEQFF
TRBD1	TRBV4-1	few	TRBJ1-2	TGCGCCAGCAGCCAAACTACAGGGGAGAGTGCTGGCTACACCTTC	CASSQTTGESAGYTF
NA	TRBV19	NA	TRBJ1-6	TGTGCCAGTAGTATTAACTCGCAGTCTAGTTCACCCCTCCACTTT	CASSINSQSSSPLHF
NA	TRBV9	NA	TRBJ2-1	TGTGCCAGCAGCGTAGAGAACCCCGGGAATGAGCAGTTCTTC	CASSVENPGNEQFF
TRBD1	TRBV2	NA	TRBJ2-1	TGTGCCAGCAGAGCGGGACAGGGGGGCAATGAGCAGTTCTTC	CASRAGQGGNEQFF
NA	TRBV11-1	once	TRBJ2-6	TGTGCCAGCAGCTGGGAGCGGCGCTCTGGGGCCAACGTCCTGACTTTC	CASSWERRSGANVLTF
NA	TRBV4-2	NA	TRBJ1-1	TGTGCCAGCAGCCAAGATTTCGGGAACACTGAAGCTTTCTTT	CASSQDFGNTEAFF
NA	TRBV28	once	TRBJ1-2	TGTGCCAGCAGTTTGGTCGGCTATGGCTACACCTTC	CASSLVGYGYTF
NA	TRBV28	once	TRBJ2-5	TGTGCCAGCAGTCCTAGGGAGGATACAGAGACCCAGTACTTC	CASSPREDTETQYF
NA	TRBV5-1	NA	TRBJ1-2	TGCGCCAGCAGCTTGGCGCGACAGGTTAATAACTATGGCTACACCTTC	CASSLARQVNNYGYTF
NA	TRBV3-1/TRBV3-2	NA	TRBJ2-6	TGTGCCAGCAGCCAGACAGTCTCTGGGGCCAACGTCCTGACTTTC	CASSQTVSGANVLTF
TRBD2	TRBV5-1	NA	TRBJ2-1	TGCGCCAGCAGCTTTAGCGGGTCGACCTACAATGAGCAGTTCTTC	CASSFSGSTYNEQFF
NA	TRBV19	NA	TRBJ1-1	TGTGCCAGTAGTCCCTCGGGGGGTCACTCTGAAGCTTTCTTT	CASSPSGGHSEAFF
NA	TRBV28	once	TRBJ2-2	TGTGCCAGCAGGGGTCCCGGGTTGACCGGGGAGCTGTTTTTT	CASRGPGLTGELFF
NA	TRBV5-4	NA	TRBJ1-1	TGTGCCAGCAGCTTTCCCGGGTTGAACACTGAAGCTTTCTTT	CASSFPGLNTEAFF
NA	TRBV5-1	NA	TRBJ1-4	TGCGCCAGCAGTCGCGGGGGGCAGGAGGAAAAACTGTTTTTT	CASSRGGQEEKLFF
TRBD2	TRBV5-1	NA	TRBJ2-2	TGCGCCAGCCTAGCGGGAGAGGGCGGGGAGCTGTTTTTT	CASLAGEGGELFF
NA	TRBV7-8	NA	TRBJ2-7	TGTGCCAGCACCATGAGGGCCGGTGTCTACGAGCAGTACTTC	CASTMRAGVYEQYF
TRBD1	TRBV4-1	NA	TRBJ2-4	TGCGCCAGCAGCCAAGAACGGACAGGGTTCAACATTCAGTACTTC	CASSQERTGFNIQYF
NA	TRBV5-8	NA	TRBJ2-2	TGTGCCAGCAGCTTGGTATACACGCTCGGGGAGCTGTTTTTT	CASSLVYTLGELFF
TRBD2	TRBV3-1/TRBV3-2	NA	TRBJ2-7	TGTGCCAGCAGCCAAGGGACTAGCGGGAGGTGGTACGAGCAGTACTTC	CASSQGTSGRWYEQYF
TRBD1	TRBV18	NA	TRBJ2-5	TGTGCCAGCTCTCCTCGACAGGGAGAGACCCAGTACTTC	CASSPRQGETQYF
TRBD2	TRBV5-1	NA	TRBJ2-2	TGCGCCAGCAGACAGACTAGCGGGAGATTGTTTGGGGAGCTGTTTTTT	CASRQTSGRLFGELFF
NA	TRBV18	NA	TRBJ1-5	TGTGCCAGCTCACCACGCGGAAGAAATCAGCCCCAGCATTTT	CASSPRGRNQPQHF
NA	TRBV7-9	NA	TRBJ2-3	TGTGCCAGCAGTTCATTCCAAACCCGTGAGGACAGAGACACAGATACGCAGTATTTT	CASSSFQTREDRDTDTQYF
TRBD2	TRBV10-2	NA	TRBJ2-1	TGCGCCAGCAGTCGGACTAGCGGGCCCTCCTACAATGAGCAGTTCTTC	CASSRTSGPSYNEQFF
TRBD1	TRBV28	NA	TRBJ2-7	TGTGCCAGCAATCAACAGGGGGCCTCCTACGAGCAGTACTTC	CASNQQGASYEQYF